The 13 T cell receptor beta chains given below trace back to one sample, sequenced in a study of T cell responses to AZD1222 COVID-19 vaccine. Method: immunoSEQ multiplex PCR; TCRdb's copy keeps in-frame clones and lacks some. The top ten clones hold about a tenth of a sample with around 140,000 clones, roughly 92% of them seen once. This sample comprised peripheral blood, obtained 28 days after the second AZD1222 dose. The receptors were gathered from an adult who received the AZD1222 COVID-19 vaccine.

Details on this clone: The sample carries other DNA sequences with the same CDR3. The genes are TRBV7-8 and TRBJ1-3; D is uncertain. The CDR3 totals 16 residues. Looked up from germline, CDR1 is SGHVS and CDR2 is FQNEAQ. The V end was cut by 0 bases, the J end by 2 bases, with 11 bases between. CDR3 DNA: TGTGCCAGCAGCTTAGCGCGTGGGCGCACTGGAAACACCATATATTTT. It translates to CASSLARGRTGNTIYF. The full variable domain, its missing parts supplied by reference TRBV7-8 and TRBJ1-3, is GAGVSQSPRYKVAKRGQDVALRCDPISGHVSLFWYQQALGQGPEFLTYFQNEAQLDKSGLPSDRFFAERPEGSVSTLKIQRTQQEDSAVYLCASSLARGRTGNTIYFGEGSWLTVV.

As to this clone: Other DNA sequences within the sample encode an identical CDR3. The rearrangement links TRBV10-1 to TRBJ2-1; D not resolved. Germline CDR1 and CDR2: WNHNN and SYGVQD (reference sequence). Deletions cut 0 bases from V and 6 bases from J, with 6 bases between. The CDR3 spans 13 residues. Here the CDR3 DNA reads TGCGCCAGCAGTGAGTCTGGGGTCAATGAGCAGTTCTTC. Its translation: CASSESGVNEQFF.

The gene calls are TRBV11-3 and TRBJ2-2; D not certain. The V gene's germline CDR1 is SGHNT and CDR2 YENEEA. The CDR3 loop spans 13 amino acids. Deletions cut 4 bases from V and 5 bases from J, with 8 bases between. CDR3 nucleotide sequence: TGTGCCAGCAGCTATGGGGTGACCGGGGAGCTGTTTTTT. Protein product: CASSYGVTGELFF.

V is TRBV6-5 and J is TRBJ2-7, with D possibly TRBD1 on 6 matching bases. Germline CDR1 and CDR2: MNHEY and SVGAGI. V dropped 6 bases and J dropped 3 bases, with 18 bases sitting between them. The length of the CDR3 is 15 residues. CDR3 DNA sequence: TGTGCCAGCAGCTCCGGACAGAATCGCGGCTACGAGCAGTACTTC. Translating gives CASSSGQNRGYEQYF.

This chain joins TRBV5-1 and TRBJ2-5, with unresolved D. The CDR3 is made up of 16 amino acids. Trimming removed 0 bases at V and 3 bases at J, with 15 bases between. Per the germline V gene, CDR1 is SGHRS and CDR2 is YFSETQ. CDR3 sequence (DNA): TGCGCCAGCAGCTTGGACGTCCTTGGGTCAAAAGAGACCCAGTACTTC. This sequence encodes CASSLDVLGSKETQYF.

This chain connects TRBV19 to TRBJ2-1; 10 positions match TRBD2. The CDR3 sequence is 15 residues long. CDR1 is LNHDA, CDR2 SQIVND, per germline (reference sequence). Trimming took 7 bases from V and 0 from J; bases not matched to a gene: 3. The DNA for the CDR3 is TGTGCCAGTACCCTAGCGGGAGCCTCCTACAATGAGCAGTTCTTC. Translation gives CASTLAGASYNEQFF.

This sequence joins TRBV6-2 or TRBV6-3 and TRBJ1-2, with D unclear. Germline V gene sequence: CDR1 MNHEY, CDR2 SVGEGT. This CDR3 is 12 amino acids long. Deletions cut 6 bases from V and 5 bases from J, with 10 bases between. The CDR3 nucleotides read TGTGCCAGCAGCCCCGCAGGTTATGGCTACACCTTC. This gives the protein CASSPAGYGYTF.

The V call is TRBV29-1, the J call TRBJ1-5; D uncertain. Germline V CDR1 and CDR2: SQVTM, ANQGSEA. The CDR3 is 14 amino acids. Deletions cut 7 bases from V and 0 bases from J, with 13 bases between. DNA for the CDR3: TGCAGCGCGACACCGGGAAATAGCAATCAGCCCCAGCATTTT. Translated: CSATPGNSNQPQHF. Variable domain in full (rest from reference TRBV29-1 and TRBJ1-5): SAVISQKPSRDICQRGTSLTIQCQVDSQVTMMFWYRQQPGQSLTLIATANQGSEATYESGFVIDKFPISRPNLTFSTLTVSNMSPEDSSIYLCSATPGNSNQPQHFGDGTRLSIL.

The rearrangement joins TRBV28 to TRBJ1-6; the D gene is possibly TRBD1 (6 bases). CDR3 length: 19 residues. V lost 4 bases and J lost 6, with 25 bases in between. From germline, CDR1 is MDHEN and CDR2 SYDVKM. In DNA, the CDR3 is TGTGCCAGCAGTTCCTACAGGGTTATTACCGACCGGCGTAATTCACCCCTCCACTTT. This translates into CASSSYRVITDRRNSPLHF. The whole variable domain, remainder taken from reference TRBV28 and TRBJ1-6, is DVKVTQSSRYLVKRTGEKVFLECVQDMDHENMFWYRQDPGLGLRLIYFSYDVKMKEKGDIPEGYSVSREKKERFSLILESASTNQTSMYLCASSSYRVITDRRNSPLHFGNGTRLTVT.

In this sample, this clone turned up once. The genes are TRBV7-9 and TRBJ1-2, with a weak D call TRBD1 (5 bases). V was shortened by 0 bases and J by 8 bases, with 13 bases between the two germline ends. The CDR3 consists of 14 residues. Germline CDR1 is SEHNR and CDR2 is FQNEAQ (reference sequence). The CDR3 coding sequence is TGTGCCAGCAGCTTAGCTTCCAGGGCTGGAGGCTACACCTTC. Protein: CASSLASRAGGYTF.

This sequence joins TRBV28 and TRBJ1-1; perhaps TRBD1 as D (6 bases). V dropped 5 bases and J dropped 8 bases, with 15 bases sitting between them. There are 13 residues in the CDR3. The germline CDR1 and CDR2 sequences are MDHEN and SYDVKM. CDR3 nucleotides: TGTGCCAGCAGTCCGACAGGACGTAGGGAAGCTTTCTTT. As protein: CASSPTGRREAFF.

The chain links TRBV15 to TRBJ1-1; D unresolved. The germline V and J ends were trimmed by 0 bases and 3 bases, with 20 bases remaining between them. This CDR3 comprises 18 residues. Germline CDR1 reads LNHNV; CDR2 reads YYDKDF (reference sequence). The CDR3 DNA is TGTGCCACCAGCAGAGATGTAATCGGGCCCCGACGGGACACTGAAGCTTTCTTT. It specifies CATSRDVIGPRRDTEAFF.

On this clone: The identical CDR3 is also encoded by other nucleotide sequences in the sample. The chain has TRBV7-9 and TRBJ1-3; D ambiguous. The CDR3 loop spans 14 amino acids. V dropped 1 base and J dropped 2 bases, with 6 bases sitting between them. The germline CDR1 and CDR2 sequences are SEHNR and FQNEAQ (reference sequence). The CDR3 DNA reads TGTGCCAGCAGCTTAGGAGGAACTGGAAACACCATATATTTT. The encoded protein is CASSLGGTGNTIYF.